This T cell receptor beta chain was identified in a study of graft-versus-host responses after intestinal transplantation. Whole-study findings and limits: When patients had graft-donor T cell macrochimerism, their allografts held high graft-versus-host to host-versus-graft clonal ratios.

Notes on this clone: Its antigen is still unknown.

With V trimmed by 0 bases and J by 6 bases, 4 bases remained unmatched. The CDR3 totals 15 residues. Germline V lookup: CDR1 SGHRS, CDR2 YFSETQ. Here immunoSEQ multiplex PCR was the method, and the copy in TCRdb shows in-frame clones only, minus some. The table has around 100,000 clones, 90% to 95% seen once. The chain uses TRBV5-1 and TRBJ1-5; 9 bases align to TRBD1. The clonotype comes from a human donor who was the organ donor for an intestinal transplant. Here the sequenced sample was unstimulated CD4+ T cells sorted from spleen or lymph node cells, taken before transplant. The CDR3 spells CASSLEGQGSQPQHF. Written as DNA, the CDR3 is TGCGCCAGCAGCTTGGAGGGACAGGGAAGTCAGCCCCAGCATTTT.